This TCR beta chain was documented in a study of regulatory T cells in long-lasting Graves disease. Turning to the study itself: It was over 5 years of antithyroid drugs, with positive TSH receptor antibodies, that meant persistent Graves' disease. General study points: Clonotypes that were public and shared totalled some 2,900 in persistent patients versus about 1,000 in new patients.

To note about this clonotype: Its antigen remains unidentified. One junction end does not reproduce the germline sequence, and a read error may be involved.

As for time point: persistent/refractory GD, antithyroid drugs over 5 years with positive TRAb. The TCR library was prepared using RNA isolated from PBMCs. Patient provenance is recorded as an endocrinology department in Xi'an, China. CDR3-region Arm-PCR and iRepertoire HTBI primers produced the TCR beta libraries. Via MiXCR, TCRdb re-called the multiplex PCR reads, giving one row per CDR3 protein. The data hold 600,000 to 850,000 distinct CDR3 sequences, with about 32% observed a single time. Germline V gene data show CDR1 as SGHRS and CDR2 as YFSETQ. This CDR3 is built from 15 residues. V and J are TRBV5-1 and TRBJ1-5; 10 positions agree with TRBD1. This specimen was peripheral blood mononuclear cells (PBMCs), taken when the disease was refractory, from a patient treated with antithyroid drugs. The clonotype originates from a female donor with Graves disease. The CDR3 nucleotides read TGTGCCAGCAGCTTGGGACAGGGGATGAATCAGCCCCAGCATTTT. Translated: CASSLGQGMNQPQHF.